Detailed here is one T cell receptor beta chain. Its antigen is unknown. No much larger clone exists at a distance of one base, and base qualities are not known. Its CDR3 holds 18 amino acids, cysteine through phenylalanine. Only the CDR3 region is kept as DNA, spanning 54 bases read in frame from base 1. Unmatched junction bases come to 17, with V trimmed by 9 bases and J by 0 bases. Per the germline V gene (reference sequence), SGHNT is the CDR1 and YYREEE is the CDR2. TCR CDR3 regions were amplified from genomic DNA by multiplex PCR using the deep immunoSEQ assay. Genomic DNA extracted from each cell subset was distributed evenly over all wells of several immunoSEQ 96-well plates, and each plate served as one replicate. For sorted subsets, about 200 ng genomic DNA, equal to tens of thousands of T cell genomes, was loaded into each replicate PCR. Purified libraries were measured with a Qubit 3.0 fluorometer, size-checked on a Bioanalyzer 2100, and measured again with the KAPA Library Quantification kit. Each immunoSEQ 96-well plate was sequenced on its own single-read 150-cycle Illumina NextSeq 550 flow cell. On the study's bioinformatics: The immunoSEQ output contained only junctional sequences without quality scores, so filtering could not match that applied to full-length reads. To assign V/J genes and CDR3, sequences were annotated using PyIR, a Python wrapper for IgBLAST v1.9, with IMGT germline references. Reads with weak V/J assignments (E-value above 1e-6), missing CDR3, stop codons, out-of-frame junctions, or ambiguous translated residues were removed. V3J clonotypes were defined by identical inferred V gene, J gene, and CDR3 amino acid sequence. Percentage overlap between repertoires was calculated by dividing the number of shared unique clonotypes by the size of the smaller repertoire. Repertoire richness was assessed with RTK rarefaction, the Chao1 estimator, and Recon v2.1 estimates of unobserved clonotypes. Generation probabilities were computed with OLGA for all TCRbeta clonotypes obtained by the gDNA method from a few donors. Drawn from immuneACCESS, this table holds only the in-frame rearrangements with V and J called that TCRdb kept. Clones are partly lost; checked studies trace under half to an unresolved V gene and leave the rest unexplained. V, J and clone size reflect that table, while D and trimming were determined from the DNA. The sample data list approximately 2.5 million clones, and just over 90% of these were observed just once. The ten largest make up more than 0.12% of the sample.

These data come from a study of shared clonotypes between healthy human individuals (dated by TCRdb to about 2020). General notes on the study: The cohort included three men and a couple of women between 18 and 49 years of age. For each donor, CD4 naive and CD4 memory were each given three plates, CD8 naive was given two plates, and CD8 memory was given one plate. The study deeply sequenced blood TCR repertoires of five healthy adults to estimate repertoire size and the extent of clonotype sharing between individuals. To increase sequencing depth and limit assay-specific biases, TCR repertoire library preparation and sequencing were carried out by different laboratories using diverse techniques. Leukapheresis yielded between about 0.94 and 8.9 billion PBMCs per donor.

Findings and caveats that apply to the study as a whole: Naive subsets generally had larger estimated clonotype richness than memory subsets. Sampling was limited to blood, and TCR repertoires in tissue likely differ from TCR repertoires in blood. Even with the large sequencing depth, rarefaction of the sorted-subset datasets indicated that sequencing was incomplete. Compared with non-shared clonotypes, the clonotypes found in all four sorted-subset donors had higher generation probabilities. When several donors were compared, the shared fraction of clonotypes was about 5% for naive CD4, around 4% for naive CD8, about 2.5% for memory CD4, and less than 0.45% for memory CD8. The genetic and exposure-history diversity represented was limited by the small number of donors. Pairwise subsampling led to the expectation that sequencing depth would affect the degree of clonotype sharing among donors.

The donors were healthy, HIV-negative adults who had no recently reported acute infections or vaccinations. All donors were Caucasian adults living in Nashville, Tennessee, USA. Magnetic negative selection was used to enrich CD4+ T cells, after which naive cells were positively selected on CD45RA and the negative fraction became the memory subset. Blood was collected by leukapheresis, and PBMCs were isolated by Ficoll-Histopaque density gradient centrifugation and then cryopreserved in liquid nitrogen vapor phase. Purity and quantity of every magnetically sorted T cell population were checked by analytical flow cytometry. Genomic DNA was isolated from each sorted fraction and quantified by UV absorbance on a Nanodrop 2000c.

Rearrangement joined TRBV5-4 to TRBJ2-1, with 8 central nucleotides matching TRBD2. Sequenced material: naive CD4+ T cells sorted from blood. The sample's cell subset or site label, in plain terms: CD45RA+ positively selected. This sequence originates from a man younger than 30 in good health. The CDR3 region reads CATQFGVAGISSYNEQFF. The sequenced DNA is TGTGCCACCCAATTCGGGGTAGCGGGGATTAGCTCCTACAATGAGCAGTTCTTC.